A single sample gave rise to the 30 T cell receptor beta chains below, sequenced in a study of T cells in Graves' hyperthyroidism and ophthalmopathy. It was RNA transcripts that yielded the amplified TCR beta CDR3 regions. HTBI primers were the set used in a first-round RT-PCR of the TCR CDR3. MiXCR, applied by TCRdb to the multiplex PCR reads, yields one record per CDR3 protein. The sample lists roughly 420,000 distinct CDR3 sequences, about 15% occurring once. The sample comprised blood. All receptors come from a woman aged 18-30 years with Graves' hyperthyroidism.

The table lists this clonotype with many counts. The CDR3 DNA follows: TGTGCCAGCAGCTTAATAGCGGGAATGGAGACCCAGTACTTC. Encoded protein: CASSLIAGMETQYF. V and J are TRBV11-3 and TRBJ2-5, with 8 nucleotides matching TRBD2. Unmatched junction bases numbered 4, after V lost 2 bases and J lost 5 bases. The CDR3 has 14 residues. Germline loops: CDR1 SGHNT, CDR2 YENEEA.

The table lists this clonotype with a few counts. The CDR3, as DNA: TGCAGCGTCCCGTCGGTGGGTAGCGGGAGGGCCGGAGAGACCCAGTACTTC. Amino acids: CSVPSVGSGRAGETQYF. V and J are TRBV29-1 and TRBJ2-5; TRBD2 matches 11 bases. The CDR3 totals 17 residues. With 6 bases clipped from V and 4 bases from J, the junction kept 16 bases outside the gene matches. The germline V gene encodes CDR1 SQVTM and CDR2 ANQGSEA.

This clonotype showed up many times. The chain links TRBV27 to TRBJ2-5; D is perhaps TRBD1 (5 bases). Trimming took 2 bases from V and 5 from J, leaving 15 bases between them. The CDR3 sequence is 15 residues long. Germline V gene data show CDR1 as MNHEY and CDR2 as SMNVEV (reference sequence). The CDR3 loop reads CASSLGFGTGETQYF. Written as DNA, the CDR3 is TGTGCCAGCAGTTTAGGTTTTGGAACAGGCGAGACCCAGTACTTC.

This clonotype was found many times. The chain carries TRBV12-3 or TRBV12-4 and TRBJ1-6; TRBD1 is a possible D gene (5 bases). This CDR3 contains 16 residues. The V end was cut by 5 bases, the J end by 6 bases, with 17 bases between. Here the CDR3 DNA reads TGTGCCAGCAGTCCTCTCAAGGGACTGAGTAATTCACCCCTCCACTTT. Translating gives CASSPLKGLSNSPLHF.

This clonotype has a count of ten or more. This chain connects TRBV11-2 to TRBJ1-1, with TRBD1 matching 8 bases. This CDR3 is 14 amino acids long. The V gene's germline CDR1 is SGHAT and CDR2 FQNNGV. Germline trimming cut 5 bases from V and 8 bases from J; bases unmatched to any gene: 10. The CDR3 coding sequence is TGTGCCAGCAGCACTTGGACAGGGAGAGAGGAAGCTTTCTTT. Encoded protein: CASSTWTGREEAFF.

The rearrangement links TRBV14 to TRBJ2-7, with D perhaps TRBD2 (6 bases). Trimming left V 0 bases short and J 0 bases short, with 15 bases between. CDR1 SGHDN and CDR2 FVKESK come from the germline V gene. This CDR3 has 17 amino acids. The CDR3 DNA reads TGTGCCAGCAGCCAAGATCGAACGGGAGCGTACTCCTACGAGCAGTACTTC. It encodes CASSQDRTGAYSYEQYF.

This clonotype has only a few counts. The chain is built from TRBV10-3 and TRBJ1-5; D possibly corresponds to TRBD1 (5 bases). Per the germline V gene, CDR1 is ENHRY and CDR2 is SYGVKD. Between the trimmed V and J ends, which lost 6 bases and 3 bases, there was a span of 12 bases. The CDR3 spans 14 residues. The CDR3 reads CAISTLGDNQPQHF. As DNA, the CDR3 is TGTGCCATCAGCACCTTGGGGGACAATCAGCCCCAGCATTTT.

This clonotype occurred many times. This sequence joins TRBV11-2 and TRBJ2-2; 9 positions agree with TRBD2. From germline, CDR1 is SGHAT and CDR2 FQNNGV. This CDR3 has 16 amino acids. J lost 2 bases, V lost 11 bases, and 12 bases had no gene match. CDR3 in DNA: TGTGCCTCCAGGAGGGGTAGCGGGAGTAACACCGGGGAGCTGTTTTTT. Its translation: CASRRGSGSNTGELFF.

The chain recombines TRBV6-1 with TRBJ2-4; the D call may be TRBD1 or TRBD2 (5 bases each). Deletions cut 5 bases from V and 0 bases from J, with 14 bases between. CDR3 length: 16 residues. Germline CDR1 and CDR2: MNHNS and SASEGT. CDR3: CASSPFGGSAKNIQYF. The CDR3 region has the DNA TGTGCCAGCAGTCCGTTTGGGGGATCAGCCAAAAACATTCAGTACTTC.

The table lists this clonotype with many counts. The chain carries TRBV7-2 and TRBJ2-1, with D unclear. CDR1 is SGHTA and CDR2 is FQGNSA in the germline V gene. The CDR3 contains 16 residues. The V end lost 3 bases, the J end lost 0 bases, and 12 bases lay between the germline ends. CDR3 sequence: CASSFLAASSYNEQFF. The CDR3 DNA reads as TGTGCCAGCAGCTTTTTAGCCGCGAGCTCCTACAATGAGCAGTTCTTC.

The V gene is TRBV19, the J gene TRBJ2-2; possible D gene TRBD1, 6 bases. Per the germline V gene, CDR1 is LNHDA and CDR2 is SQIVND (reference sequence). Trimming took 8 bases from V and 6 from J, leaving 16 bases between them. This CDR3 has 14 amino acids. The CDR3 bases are TGTGCCAGTCTCCCAGGGGCAGGTGCCGGGGAGCTGTTTTTT. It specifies CASLPGAGAGELFF.

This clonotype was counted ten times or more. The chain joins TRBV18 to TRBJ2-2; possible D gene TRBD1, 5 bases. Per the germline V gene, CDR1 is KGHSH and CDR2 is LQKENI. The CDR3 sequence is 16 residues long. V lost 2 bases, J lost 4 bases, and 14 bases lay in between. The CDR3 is CASSPGWTPPTGELFF. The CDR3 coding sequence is TGTGCCAGCTCACCAGGGTGGACACCTCCCACCGGGGAGCTGTTTTTT. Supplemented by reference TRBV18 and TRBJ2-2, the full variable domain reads NAGVMQNPRHLVRRRGQEARLRCSPMKGHSHVYWYRQLPEEGLKFMVYLQKENIIDESGMPKERFSAEFPKEGPSILRIQQVVRGDSAAYFCASSPGWTPPTGELFFGEGSRLTVL.

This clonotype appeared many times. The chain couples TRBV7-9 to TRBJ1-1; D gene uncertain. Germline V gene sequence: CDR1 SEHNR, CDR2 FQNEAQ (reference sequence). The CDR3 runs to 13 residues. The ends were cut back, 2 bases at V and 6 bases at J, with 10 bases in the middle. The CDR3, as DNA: TGTGCCAGCAGCTTATATTCACAGCCTGAAGCTTTCTTT. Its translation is CASSLYSQPEAFF.

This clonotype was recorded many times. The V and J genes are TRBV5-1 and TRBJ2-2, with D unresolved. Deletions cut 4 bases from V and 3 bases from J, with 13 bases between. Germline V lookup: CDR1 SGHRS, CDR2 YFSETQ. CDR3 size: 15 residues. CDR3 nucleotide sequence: TGCGCCAGCAGCCCCCCGGCGGCCTACACCGGGGAGCTGTTTTTT. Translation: CASSPPAAYTGELFF.

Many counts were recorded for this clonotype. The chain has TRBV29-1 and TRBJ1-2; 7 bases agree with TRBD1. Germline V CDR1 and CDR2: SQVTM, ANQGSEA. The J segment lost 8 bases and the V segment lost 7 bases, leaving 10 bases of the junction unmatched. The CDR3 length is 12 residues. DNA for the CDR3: TGCAGCGCCGAACGACAGGGAGGGGGCTACACCTTC. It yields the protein CSAERQGGGYTF.

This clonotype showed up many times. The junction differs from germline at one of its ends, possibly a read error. CDR3 nucleotides: TGCAGTGTTAGAACCGGGTTACCCTACGAGCAGTACTTC. Protein sequence: CSVRTGLPYEQYF. V gene TRBV20-1 combines with J gene TRBJ2-7; D remains ambiguous. Germline CDR1 reads DFQATT; CDR2 reads SNEGSKA (reference sequence). The CDR3 covers 13 residues.

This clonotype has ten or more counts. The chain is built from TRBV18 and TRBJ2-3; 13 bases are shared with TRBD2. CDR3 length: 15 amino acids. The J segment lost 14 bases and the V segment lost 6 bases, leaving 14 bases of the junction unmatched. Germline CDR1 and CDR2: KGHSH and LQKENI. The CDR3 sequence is CASSPDGLAGVVGYF. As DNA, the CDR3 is TGTGCCAGCTCCCCCGATGGACTAGCGGGGGTCGTAGGGTATTTT.

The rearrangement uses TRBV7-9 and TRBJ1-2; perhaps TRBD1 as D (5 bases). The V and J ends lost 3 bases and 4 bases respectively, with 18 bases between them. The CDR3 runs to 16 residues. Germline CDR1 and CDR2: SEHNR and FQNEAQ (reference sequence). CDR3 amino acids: CASSFDHLQGLYGYTF. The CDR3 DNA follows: TGTGCCAGCAGCTTCGATCATCTGCAGGGCCTCTATGGCTACACCTTC.

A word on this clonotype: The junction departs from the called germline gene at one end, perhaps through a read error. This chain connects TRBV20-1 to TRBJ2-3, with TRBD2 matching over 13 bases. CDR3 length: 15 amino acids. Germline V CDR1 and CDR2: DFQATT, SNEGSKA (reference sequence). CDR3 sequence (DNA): TGCGGTGCCAGACTAGCGGGGGGAAGGGCGGATACGCAGTATTTT. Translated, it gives CGARLAGGRADTQYF.

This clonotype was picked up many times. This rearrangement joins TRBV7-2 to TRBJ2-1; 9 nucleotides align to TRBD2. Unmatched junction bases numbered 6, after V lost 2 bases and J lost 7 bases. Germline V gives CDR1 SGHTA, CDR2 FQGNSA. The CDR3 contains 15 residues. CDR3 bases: TGTGCCAGCAGCTTAATAGCGGGAGCTAGAAATGAGCAGTTCTTC. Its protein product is CASSLIAGARNEQFF.

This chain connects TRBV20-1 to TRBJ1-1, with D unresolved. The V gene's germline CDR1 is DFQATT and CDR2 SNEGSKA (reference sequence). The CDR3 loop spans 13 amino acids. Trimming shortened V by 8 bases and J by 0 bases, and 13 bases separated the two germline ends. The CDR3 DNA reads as TGCAGTACTAAATCAGGTTTGAACACTGAAGCTTTCTTT. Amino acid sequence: CSTKSGLNTEAFF.

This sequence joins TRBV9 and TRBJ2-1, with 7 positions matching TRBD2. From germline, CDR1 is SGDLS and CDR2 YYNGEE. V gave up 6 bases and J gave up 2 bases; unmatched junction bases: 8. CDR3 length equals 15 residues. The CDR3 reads CASNRGGDPYNEQFF. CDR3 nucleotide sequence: TGTGCCAGCAACCGGGGAGGGGATCCCTACAATGAGCAGTTCTTC.

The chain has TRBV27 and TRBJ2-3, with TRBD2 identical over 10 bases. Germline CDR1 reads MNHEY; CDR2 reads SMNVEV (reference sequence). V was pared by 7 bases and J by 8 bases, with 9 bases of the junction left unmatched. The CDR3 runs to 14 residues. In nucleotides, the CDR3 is TGTGCCAGCATGCGACTAGCGGGTAGTGGTACGCAGTATTTT. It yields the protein CASMRLAGSGTQYF.

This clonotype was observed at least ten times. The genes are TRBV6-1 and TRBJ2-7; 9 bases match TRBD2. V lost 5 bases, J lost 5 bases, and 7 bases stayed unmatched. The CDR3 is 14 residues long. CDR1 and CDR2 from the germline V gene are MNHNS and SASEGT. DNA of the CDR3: TGTGCCAGCAGTTTAGCGGGAGTTCGGCACGAGCAGTACTTC. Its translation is CASSLAGVRHEQYF.

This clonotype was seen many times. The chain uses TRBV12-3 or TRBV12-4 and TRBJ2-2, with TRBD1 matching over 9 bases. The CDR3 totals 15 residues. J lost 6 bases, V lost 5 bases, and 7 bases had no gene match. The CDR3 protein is CASSPDRGGAGELFF. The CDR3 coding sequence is TGTGCCAGCAGTCCTGACAGGGGGGGGGCCGGGGAGCTGTTTTTT.

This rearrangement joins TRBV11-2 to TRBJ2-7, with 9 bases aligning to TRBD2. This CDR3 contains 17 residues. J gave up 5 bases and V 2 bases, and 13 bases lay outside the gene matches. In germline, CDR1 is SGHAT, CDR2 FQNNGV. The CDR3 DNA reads TGTGCCAGCAGCTTACGGGAGGGAGCGGGAGGATTCCACGAGCAGTACTTC. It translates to CASSLREGAGGFHEQYF.

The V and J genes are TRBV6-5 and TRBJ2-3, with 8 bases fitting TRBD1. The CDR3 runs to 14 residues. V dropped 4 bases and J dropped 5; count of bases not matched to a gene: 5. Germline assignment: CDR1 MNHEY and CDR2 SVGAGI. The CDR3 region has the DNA TGTGCCAGCAGTTCTCGGACAGGGAGAGATACGCAGTATTTT. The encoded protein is CASSSRTGRDTQYF.

CDR3 in amino acids: CASSPTGPMGYSGANVLTF. In DNA, the CDR3 is TGTGCCAGCTCACCAACCGGGCCCATGGGATACTCTGGGGCCAACGTCCTGACTTTC. The V and J genes are TRBV18 and TRBJ2-6; D unclear. Germline V gives CDR1 KGHSH, CDR2 LQKENI. This CDR3 is built from 19 residues. Trimming left V 2 bases short and J 0 bases short, with 17 bases between. Full variable domain (remainder filled in from reference TRBV18 and TRBJ2-6): NAGVMQNPRHLVRRRGQEARLRCSPMKGHSHVYWYRQLPEEGLKFMVYLQKENIIDESGMPKERFSAEFPKEGPSILRIQQVVRGDSAAYFCASSPTGPMGYSGANVLTFGAGSRLTVL.

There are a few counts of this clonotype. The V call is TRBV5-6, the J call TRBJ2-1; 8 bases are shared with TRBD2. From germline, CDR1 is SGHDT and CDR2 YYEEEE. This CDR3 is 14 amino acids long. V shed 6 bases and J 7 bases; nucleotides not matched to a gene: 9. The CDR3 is CASTRGGSGNEQFF. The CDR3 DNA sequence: TGTGCCAGCACCCGGGGGGGCTCGGGGAATGAGCAGTTCTTC.

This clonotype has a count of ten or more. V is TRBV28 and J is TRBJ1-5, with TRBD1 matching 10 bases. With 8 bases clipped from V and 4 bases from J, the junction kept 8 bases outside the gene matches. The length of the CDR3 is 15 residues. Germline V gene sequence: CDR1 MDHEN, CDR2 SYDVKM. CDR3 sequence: CASRDRGQSNQPQHF. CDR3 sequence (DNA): TGTGCCAGCCGAGACAGGGGGCAAAGTAATCAGCCCCAGCATTTT.